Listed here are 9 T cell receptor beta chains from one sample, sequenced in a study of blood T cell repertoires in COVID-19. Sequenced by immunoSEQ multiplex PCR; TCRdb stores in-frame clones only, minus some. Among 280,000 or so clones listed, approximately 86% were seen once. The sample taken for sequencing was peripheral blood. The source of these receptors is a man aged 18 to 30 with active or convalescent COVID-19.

The CDR3 DNA sequence: TGTGCCAGTAGTATGGGACTCACTGAAGCTTTCTTT. Translating gives CASSMGLTEAFF. The V call is TRBV19, the J call TRBJ1-1, with D possibly TRBD1 on 5 matching bases. Trimming took off 3 bases at V and 4 bases at J, with 6 bases between the two ends. CDR1 is LNHDA and CDR2 is SQIVND in the germline V gene (reference sequence). The length of the CDR3 is 12 residues.

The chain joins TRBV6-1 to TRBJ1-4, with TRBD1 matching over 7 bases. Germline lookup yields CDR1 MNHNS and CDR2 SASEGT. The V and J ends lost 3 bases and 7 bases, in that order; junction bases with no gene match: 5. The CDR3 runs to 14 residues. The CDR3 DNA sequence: TGTGCCAGCAGTGACGCGGGACAGCCTGAAAAACTGTTTTTT. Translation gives CASSDAGQPEKLFF.

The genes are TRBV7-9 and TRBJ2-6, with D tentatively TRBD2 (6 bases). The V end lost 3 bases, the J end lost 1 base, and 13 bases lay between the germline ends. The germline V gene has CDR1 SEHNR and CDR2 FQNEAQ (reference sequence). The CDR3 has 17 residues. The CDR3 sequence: CASSFAGGTSGANVLTF. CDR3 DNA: TGTGCCAGCAGCTTCGCGGGTGGGACTTCTGGGGCCAACGTCCTGACTTTC.

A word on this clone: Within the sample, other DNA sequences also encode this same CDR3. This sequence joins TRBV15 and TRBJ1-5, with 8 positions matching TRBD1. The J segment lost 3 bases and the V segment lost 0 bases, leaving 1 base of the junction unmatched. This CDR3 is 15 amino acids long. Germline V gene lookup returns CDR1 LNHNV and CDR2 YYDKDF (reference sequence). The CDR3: CATSRDRGPNQPQHF. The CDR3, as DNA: TGTGCCACCAGCAGAGACAGGGGGCCCAATCAGCCCCAGCATTTT.

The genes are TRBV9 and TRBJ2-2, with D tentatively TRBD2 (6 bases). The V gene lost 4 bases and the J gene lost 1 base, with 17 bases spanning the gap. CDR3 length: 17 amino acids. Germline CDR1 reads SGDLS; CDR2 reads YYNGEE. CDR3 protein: CASSPFGGTLNTGELFF. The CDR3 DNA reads TGTGCCAGCAGCCCCTTTGGCGGGACTCTGAACACCGGGGAGCTGTTTTTT.

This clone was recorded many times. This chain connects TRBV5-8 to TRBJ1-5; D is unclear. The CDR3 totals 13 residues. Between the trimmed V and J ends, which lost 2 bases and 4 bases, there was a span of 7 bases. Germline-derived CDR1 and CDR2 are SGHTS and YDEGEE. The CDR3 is CASSLMRNQPQHF. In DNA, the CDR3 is TGTGCCAGCAGCTTAATGAGAAATCAGCCCCAGCATTTT. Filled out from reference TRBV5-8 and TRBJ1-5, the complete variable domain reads EAGVTQSPTHLIKTRGQQATLRCSPISGHTSVYWYQQALGLGLQFLLWYDEGEERNRGNFPPRFSGRQFPNYSSELNVNALELEDSALYLCASSLMRNQPQHFGDGTRLSIL.

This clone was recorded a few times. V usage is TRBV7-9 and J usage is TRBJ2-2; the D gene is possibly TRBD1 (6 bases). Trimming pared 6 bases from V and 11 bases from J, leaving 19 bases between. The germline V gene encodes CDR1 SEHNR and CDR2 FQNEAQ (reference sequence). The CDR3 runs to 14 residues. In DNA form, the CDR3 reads TGTGCCAGCAGGAAAACCCGGACAGACTCAGAGCTGTTTTTT. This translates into CASRKTRTDSELFF.

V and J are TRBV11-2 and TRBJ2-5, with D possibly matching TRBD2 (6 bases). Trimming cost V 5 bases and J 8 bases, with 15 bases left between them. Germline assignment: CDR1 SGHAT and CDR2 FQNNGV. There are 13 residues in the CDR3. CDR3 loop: CASSPGTAATQYF. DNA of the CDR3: TGTGCCAGCAGCCCCGGGACTGCCGCCACCCAGTACTTC.

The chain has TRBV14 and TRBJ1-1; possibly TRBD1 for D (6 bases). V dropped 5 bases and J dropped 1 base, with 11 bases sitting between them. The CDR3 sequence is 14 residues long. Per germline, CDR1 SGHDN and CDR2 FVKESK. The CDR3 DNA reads TGTGCCAGCAGCGGGGGGGCAGAGAACACTGAAGCTTTCTTT. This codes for CASSGGAENTEAFF. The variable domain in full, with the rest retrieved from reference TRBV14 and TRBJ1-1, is EAGVTQFPSHSVIEKGQTVTLRCDPISGHDNLYWYRRVMGKEIKFLLHFVKESKQDESGMPNNRFLAERTGGTYSTLKVQPAELEDSGVYFCASSGGAENTEAFFGQGTRLTVV.